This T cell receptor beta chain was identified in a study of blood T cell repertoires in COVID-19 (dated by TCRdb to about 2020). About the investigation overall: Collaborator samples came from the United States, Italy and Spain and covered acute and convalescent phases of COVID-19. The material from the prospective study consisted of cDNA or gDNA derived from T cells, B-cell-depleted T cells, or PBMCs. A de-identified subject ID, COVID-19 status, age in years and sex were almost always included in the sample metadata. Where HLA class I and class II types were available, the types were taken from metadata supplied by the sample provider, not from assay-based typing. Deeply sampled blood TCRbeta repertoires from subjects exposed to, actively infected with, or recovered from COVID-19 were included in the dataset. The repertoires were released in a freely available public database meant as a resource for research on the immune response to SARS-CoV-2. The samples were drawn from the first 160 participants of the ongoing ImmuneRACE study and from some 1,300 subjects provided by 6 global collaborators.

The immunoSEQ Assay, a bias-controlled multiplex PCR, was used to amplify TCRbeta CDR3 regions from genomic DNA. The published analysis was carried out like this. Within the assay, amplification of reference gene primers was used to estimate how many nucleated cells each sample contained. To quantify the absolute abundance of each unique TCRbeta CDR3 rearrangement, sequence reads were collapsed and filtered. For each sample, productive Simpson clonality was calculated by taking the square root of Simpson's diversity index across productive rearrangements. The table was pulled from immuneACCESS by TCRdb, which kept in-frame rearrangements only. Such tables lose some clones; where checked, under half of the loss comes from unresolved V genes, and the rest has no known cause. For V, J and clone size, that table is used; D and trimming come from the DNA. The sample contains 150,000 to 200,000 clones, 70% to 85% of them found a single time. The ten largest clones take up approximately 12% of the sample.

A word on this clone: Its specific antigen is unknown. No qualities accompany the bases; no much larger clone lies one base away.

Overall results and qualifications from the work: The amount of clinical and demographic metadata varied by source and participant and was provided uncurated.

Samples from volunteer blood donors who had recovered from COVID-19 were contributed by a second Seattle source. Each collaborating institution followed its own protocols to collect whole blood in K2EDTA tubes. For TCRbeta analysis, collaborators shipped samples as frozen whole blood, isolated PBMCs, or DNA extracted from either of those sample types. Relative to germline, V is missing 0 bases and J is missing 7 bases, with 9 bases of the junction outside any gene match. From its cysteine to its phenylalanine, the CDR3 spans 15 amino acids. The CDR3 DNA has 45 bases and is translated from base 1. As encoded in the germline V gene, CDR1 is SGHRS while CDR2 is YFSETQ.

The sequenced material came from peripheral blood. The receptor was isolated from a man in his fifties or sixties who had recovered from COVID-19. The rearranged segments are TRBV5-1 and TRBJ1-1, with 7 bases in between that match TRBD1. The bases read TGCGCCAGCAGCTTGGACAGGGGTTTGGACTTTGAAGCTTTCTTT. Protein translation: CASSLDRGLDFEAFF.